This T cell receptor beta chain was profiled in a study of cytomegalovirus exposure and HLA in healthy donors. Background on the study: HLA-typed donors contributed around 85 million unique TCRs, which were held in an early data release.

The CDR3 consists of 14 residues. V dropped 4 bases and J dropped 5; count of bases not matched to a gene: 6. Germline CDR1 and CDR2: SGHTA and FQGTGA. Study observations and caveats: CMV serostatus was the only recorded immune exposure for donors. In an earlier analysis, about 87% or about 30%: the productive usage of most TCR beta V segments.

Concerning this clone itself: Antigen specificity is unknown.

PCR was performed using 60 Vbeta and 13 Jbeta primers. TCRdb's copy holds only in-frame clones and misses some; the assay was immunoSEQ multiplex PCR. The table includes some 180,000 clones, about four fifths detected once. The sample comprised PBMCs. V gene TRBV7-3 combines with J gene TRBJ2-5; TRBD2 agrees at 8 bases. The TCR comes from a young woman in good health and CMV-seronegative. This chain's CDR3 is CASSSGLARETQYF. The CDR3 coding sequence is TGTGCCAGCAGCTCCGGACTAGCTCGGGAGACCCAGTACTTC.